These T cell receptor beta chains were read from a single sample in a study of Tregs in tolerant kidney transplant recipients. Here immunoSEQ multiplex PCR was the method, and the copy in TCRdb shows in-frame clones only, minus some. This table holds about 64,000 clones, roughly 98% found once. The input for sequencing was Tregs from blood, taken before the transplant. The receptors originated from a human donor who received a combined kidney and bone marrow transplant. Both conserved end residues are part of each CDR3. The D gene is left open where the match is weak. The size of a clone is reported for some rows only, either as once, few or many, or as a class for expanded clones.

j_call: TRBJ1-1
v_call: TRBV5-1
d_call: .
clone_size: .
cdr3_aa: CASSLARVLNTEAFF
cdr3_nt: TGCGCCAGCAGCTTGGCTCGTGTCCTGAACACTGAAGCTTTCTTT

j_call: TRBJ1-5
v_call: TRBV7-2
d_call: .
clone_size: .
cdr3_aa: CASSLQAFQPQHF
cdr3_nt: TGTGCCAGCAGCTTACAAGCGTTCCAGCCCCAGCATTTT

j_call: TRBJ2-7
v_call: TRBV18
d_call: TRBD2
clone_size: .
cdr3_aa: CASSPRLAGGPYEQYF
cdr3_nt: TGTGCCAGCTCACCACGACTAGCGGGAGGGCCCTACGAGCAGTACTTC

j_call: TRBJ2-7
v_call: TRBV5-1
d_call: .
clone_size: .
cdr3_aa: CASSGGLNYYEQYF
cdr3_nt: TGCGCCAGCAGCGGAGGACTAAACTACTACGAGCAGTACTTC

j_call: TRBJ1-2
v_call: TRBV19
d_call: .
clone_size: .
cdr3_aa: CASSMGAQIYGYTF
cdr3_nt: TGTGCCAGTAGTATGGGGGCCCAAATCTATGGCTACACCTTC

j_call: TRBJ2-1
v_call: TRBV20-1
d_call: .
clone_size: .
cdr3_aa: CRSGSYNEQFF
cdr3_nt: TGCAGGTCCGGGTCCTACAATGAGCAGTTCTTC

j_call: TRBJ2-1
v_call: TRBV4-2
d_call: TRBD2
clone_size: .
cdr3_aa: CASSYDSLAGGLRNEQFF
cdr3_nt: TGTGCCAGCAGCTACGACTCACTAGCGGGGGGGCTTCGGAATGAGCAGTTCTTC

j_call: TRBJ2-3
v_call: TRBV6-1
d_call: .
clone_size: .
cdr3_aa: CASSNFYSTDTQYF
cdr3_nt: TGTGCCAGCAGCAACTTCTACAGCACAGATACGCAGTATTTT

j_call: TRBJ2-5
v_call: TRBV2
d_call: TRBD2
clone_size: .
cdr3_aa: CASNRGVLQETQYF
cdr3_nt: TGTGCCAGCAACCGGGGGGTACTCCAAGAGACCCAGTACTTC

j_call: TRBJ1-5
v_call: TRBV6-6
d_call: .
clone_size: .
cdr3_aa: CASSYVGGSGQPQHF
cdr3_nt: TGTGCCAGCAGTTACGTAGGCGGCTCGGGTCAGCCCCAGCATTTT

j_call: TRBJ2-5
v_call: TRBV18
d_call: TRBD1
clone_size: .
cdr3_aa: CASSPGQKQETQYF
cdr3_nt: TGTGCCAGCTCACCGGGACAGAAACAAGAGACCCAGTACTTC

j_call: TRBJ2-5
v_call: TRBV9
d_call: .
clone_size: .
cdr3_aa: CASSVQGVETQYF
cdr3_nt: TGTGCCAGCAGCGTACAGGGTGTCGAGACCCAGTACTTC

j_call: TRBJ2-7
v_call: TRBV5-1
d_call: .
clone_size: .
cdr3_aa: CASSLGRLADYEQYF
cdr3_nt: TGCGCCAGCAGCTTGGGACGTCTGGCGGACTACGAGCAGTACTTC

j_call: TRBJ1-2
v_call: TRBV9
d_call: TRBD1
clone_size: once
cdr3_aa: CASSVRQGMHGYTF
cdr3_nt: TGTGCCAGCAGCGTCCGACAGGGGATGCATGGCTACACCTTC

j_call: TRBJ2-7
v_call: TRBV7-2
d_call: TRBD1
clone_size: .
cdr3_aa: CASSYWTGPYEQYF
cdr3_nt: TGTGCCAGCAGCTACTGGACAGGCCCCTACGAGCAGTACTTC

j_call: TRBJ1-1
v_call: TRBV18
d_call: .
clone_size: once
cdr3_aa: CASSPRTENTEAFF
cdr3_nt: TGTGCCAGCTCACCCCGGACAGAGAACACTGAAGCTTTCTTT

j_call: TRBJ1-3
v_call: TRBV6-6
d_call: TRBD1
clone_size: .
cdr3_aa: CASSHEDRGLGNTIYF
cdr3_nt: TGTGCCAGCAGTCACGAGGACAGGGGGCTTGGAAACACCATATATTTT

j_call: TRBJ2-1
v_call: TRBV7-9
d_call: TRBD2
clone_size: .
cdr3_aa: CASSLAGGSHEQFF
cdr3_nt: TGTGCCAGCAGCTTAGCCGGCGGGAGCCATGAGCAGTTCTTC

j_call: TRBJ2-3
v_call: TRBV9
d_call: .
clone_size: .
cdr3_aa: CASSARTFGDTQYF
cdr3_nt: TGTGCCAGCAGCGCCAGGACTTTTGGGGATACGCAGTATTTT

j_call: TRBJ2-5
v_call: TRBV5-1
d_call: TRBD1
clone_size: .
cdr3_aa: CASSLGVGQQYQETQYF
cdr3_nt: TGCGCCAGCAGCTTGGGGGTGGGACAGCAGTATCAAGAGACCCAGTACTTC

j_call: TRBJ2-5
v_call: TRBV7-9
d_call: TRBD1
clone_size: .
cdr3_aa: CASSRRQGPEETQYF
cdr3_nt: TGTGCCAGCAGCCGGCGACAGGGGCCCGAGGAGACCCAGTACTTC

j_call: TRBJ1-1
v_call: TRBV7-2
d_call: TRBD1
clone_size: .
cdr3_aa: CASSLGGAQGAREAFF
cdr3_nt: TGTGCCAGCAGCTTAGGAGGAGCACAGGGGGCGCGGGAAGCTTTCTTT

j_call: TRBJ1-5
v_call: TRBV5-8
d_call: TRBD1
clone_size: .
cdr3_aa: CASSLAGQGRQPQHF
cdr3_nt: TGTGCCAGCAGCTTGGCCGGACAGGGCCGTCAGCCCCAGCATTTT

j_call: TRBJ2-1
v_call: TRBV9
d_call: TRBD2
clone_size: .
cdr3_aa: CASSPTSGRVNEQFF
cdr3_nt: TGTGCCAGCAGCCCGACTAGCGGGAGAGTTAATGAGCAGTTCTTC

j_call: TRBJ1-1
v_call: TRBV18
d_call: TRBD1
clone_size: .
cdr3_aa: CASSLTGANTEAFF
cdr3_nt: TGTGCCAGCTCACTGACAGGGGCGAACACTGAAGCTTTCTTT

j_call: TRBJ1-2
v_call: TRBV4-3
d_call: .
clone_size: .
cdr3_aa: CASSQAEGSWGNYGYTF
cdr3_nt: TGCGCCAGCAGCCAAGCCGAGGGTTCGTGGGGTAACTATGGCTACACCTTC

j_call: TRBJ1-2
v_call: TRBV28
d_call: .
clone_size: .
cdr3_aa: CASSLTHYGYTF
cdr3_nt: TGTGCCAGCAGCCTGACTCACTATGGCTACACCTTC

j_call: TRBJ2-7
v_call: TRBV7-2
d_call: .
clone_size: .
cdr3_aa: CASSLGVSVPYEQYF
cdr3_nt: TGTGCCAGCAGCTTAGGGGTTAGCGTCCCCTACGAGCAGTACTTC

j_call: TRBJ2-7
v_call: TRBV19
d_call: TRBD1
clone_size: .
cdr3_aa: CASSTPGQGPYEQYF
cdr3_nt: TGTGCCAGTAGCACTCCAGGACAGGGCCCCTACGAGCAGTACTTC

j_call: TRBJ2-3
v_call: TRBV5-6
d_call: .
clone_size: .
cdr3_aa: CASSLTRGTTDTQYF
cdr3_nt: TGTGCCAGCAGTCTAACCCGGGGGACCACAGATACGCAGTATTTT

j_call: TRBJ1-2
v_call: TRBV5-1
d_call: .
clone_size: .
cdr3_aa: CASRHATGWVVGYTF
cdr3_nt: TGCGCCAGCAGGCACGCTACAGGGTGGGTTGTTGGCTACACCTTC

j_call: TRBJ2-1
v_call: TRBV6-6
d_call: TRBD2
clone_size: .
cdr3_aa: CASSSGRGGGEQFF
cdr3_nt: TGTGCCAGCAGTTCCGGGAGGGGAGGTGGCGAGCAGTTCTTC

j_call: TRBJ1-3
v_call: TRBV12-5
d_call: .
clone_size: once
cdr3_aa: CASGLFPRNTIYF
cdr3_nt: TGTGCTAGTGGTTTGTTCCCCAGGAACACCATATATTTT

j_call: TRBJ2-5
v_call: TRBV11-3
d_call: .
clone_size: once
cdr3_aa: CASSLRREHLKETQYF
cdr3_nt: TGTGCCAGCAGCCTCAGGAGGGAACACCTGAAAGAGACCCAGTACTTC

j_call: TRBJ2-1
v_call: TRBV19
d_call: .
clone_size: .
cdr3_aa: CASSRALLLMASSYNEQFF
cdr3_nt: TGTGCCAGTAGCAGGGCTCTTCTTCTTATGGCCAGCTCCTACAATGAGCAGTTCTTC